A single sample is the source of the 23 T cell receptor beta chains below, sequenced in a study of siplizumab effects on memory and regulatory T cells (dated by TCRdb to between 2019 and 2020). Libraries were made using the immunoSEQ multiplex PCR assay. What TCRdb holds here is the immuneACCESS table cut down to in-frame rearrangements. Part of the clones is not present; checked against another copy, under half of the missing clones reflect an unresolved V gene, and the others are unexplained. Counted in this sample were nearly 85,000 clones; about nine tenths of them appeared once. The top ten clones comprise approximately 1.4% of the sample. Material for sequencing was Tregs sorted from blood. The receptors were sampled from a human donor in good health.

The genes are TRBV7-2 and TRBJ2-2; D is possibly TRBD2 (6 bases). Deletions cut 6 bases from V and 5 bases from J, with 19 bases between. The CDR3 is 16 amino acids. Germline loops: CDR1 SGHTA, CDR2 FQGNSA. CDR3: CASSAPVSGGTGELFF. In nucleotides, the CDR3 is TGTGCCAGCAGTGCCCCGGTGAGCGGAGGGACCGGGGAGCTGTTTTTT.

The J gene is TRBJ1-1, the V gene TRBV29-1; 7 nucleotides agree with TRBD1. The CDR3 runs 13 residues. CDR1 and CDR2 (germline): SQVTM, ANQGSEA. Trimming cost V 1 base and J 10 bases; bases outside gene matches: 9. The CDR3 region has the DNA TGCAGCGTTGAAGGTCTTCGCAGGGGGGGAGCTTTCTTT. The encoded protein is CSVEGLRRGGAFF.

This clone was detected only a few times. This chain connects TRBV6-5 to TRBJ1-6; TRBD1 agrees at 7 bases. The length of the CDR3 is 15 residues. Per the germline V gene, CDR1 is MNHEY and CDR2 is SVGAGI. Unmatched junction bases numbered 9, after V lost 6 bases and J lost 7 bases. The CDR3 bases are TGTGCCAGCAGCCATAAAGGGGGCCCGAATTCACCCCTCCACTTT. Encoded protein: CASSHKGGPNSPLHF.

The rearrangement joins TRBV5-1 to TRBJ2-3, with D unclear. Looked up from germline, CDR1 is SGHRS and CDR2 is YFSETQ. This CDR3 contains 13 residues. Trimming left V 5 bases short and J 2 bases short, with 9 bases between. CDR3 in amino acids: CASRSIYTDTQYF. DNA for the CDR3: TGCGCCAGCAGATCTATCTACACAGATACGCAGTATTTT.

Only a few counts were recorded for this clone. This chain connects TRBV7-2 to TRBJ2-7; 9 bases fit TRBD1. Germline-derived CDR1 and CDR2 are SGHTA and FQGNSA. The ends lost 5 bases at V and 2 bases at J; junction bases unmatched: 4. CDR3 length equals 14 residues. CDR3 DNA: TGTGCCAGCAGCCCTGGGACAGGGCCCTACGAGCAGTACTTC. This encodes CASSPGTGPYEQYF.

The V call is TRBV29-1, the J call TRBJ2-5, with TRBD2 as a possible D gene (7 bases). Germline values: CDR1 SQVTM, CDR2 ANQGSEA. CDR3 length equals 15 residues. Trimming took 4 bases from V and 6 from J, leaving 21 bases between them. The CDR3: CSVAFWGGRFKTQYF. The CDR3 DNA follows: TGCAGCGTTGCTTTCTGGGGGGGCCGTTTTAAGACCCAGTACTTC.

Here the CDR3 reads CASSMRTSGLQETQYF. Written as DNA, the CDR3 is TGTGCCAGTAGTATGAGGACTAGCGGCCTCCAAGAGACCCAGTACTTC. This chain connects TRBV19 to TRBJ2-5; 10 bases align to TRBD2. The junction had 5 bases not matched to a gene; V was cut back by 3 bases and J by 1 base. CDR3 length: 16 residues. In germline, CDR1 is LNHDA, CDR2 SQIVND (reference sequence).

The chain links TRBV6-1 to TRBJ2-3; maybe TRBD2 (6 bases). The CDR3 runs to 15 residues. Germline V gene data show CDR1 as MNHNS and CDR2 as SASEGT. Trimming stripped 4 bases from V and 1 base from J, with 12 bases between. In DNA, the CDR3 is TGTGCCAGCAGTGGAGTGGGGGGTGGCACAGATACGCAGTATTTT. Translating it yields CASSGVGGGTDTQYF.

The rearrangement joins TRBV6-5 to TRBJ2-7; 9 bases map to TRBD2. The CDR3 is 12 residues long. V shed 6 bases, J shed 5 bases, and the junction held 2 bases outside the gene matches. CDR1 is MNHEY, CDR2 SVGAGI, per germline. The CDR3 here is CASRREGNEQYF. DNA of the CDR3: TGTGCCAGCAGGCGGGAGGGGAACGAGCAGTACTTC.

V usage is TRBV11-2 and J usage is TRBJ2-2; 8 nucleotides agree with TRBD2. This CDR3 region has 15 residues. Trimming at V came to 2 bases and at J to 7 bases, leaving 6 bases not matched to a gene. Germline values: CDR1 SGHAT, CDR2 FQNNGV. The CDR3 DNA reads as TGTGCCAGCAGCTTACTGAGGAGCGGGGGCGGGGAGCTGTTTTTT. Translating gives CASSLLRSGGGELFF. Drawing the rest from reference TRBV11-2 and TRBJ2-2, the complete variable domain is EAGVAQSPRYKIIEKRQSVAFWCNPISGHATLYWYQQILGQGPKLLIQFQNNGVVDDSQLPKDRFSAERLKGVDSTLKIQPAKLEDSAVYLCASSLLRSGGGELFFGEGSRLTVL.

V is TRBV10-3 and J is TRBJ1-4; TRBD1 agrees at 10 bases. The V gene end was trimmed by 6 bases and the J gene end by 7 bases; junction bases not matched to a gene: 5. Germline loops: CDR1 ENHRY, CDR2 SYGVKD. This CDR3 is built from 14 residues. The CDR3 DNA follows: TGTGCCATCAGGGCGGGACAGGGGATTGAAAAACTGTTTTTT. Amino acid sequence: CAIRAGQGIEKLFF.

The chain employs TRBV5-6 and TRBJ1-5; D gene unclear. The V and J ends lost 0 bases and 6 bases respectively, with 7 bases between them. The CDR3 extends over 13 amino acids. In germline, CDR1 is SGHDT, CDR2 YYEEEE. Written as DNA, the CDR3 is TGTGCCAGCAGCTTGGGGCGGGGTCAGCCCCAGCATTTT. Translation gives CASSLGRGQPQHF.

The chain carries TRBV5-8 and TRBJ2-7; 11 bases agree with TRBD2. This CDR3 region has 17 residues. Looked up from germline, CDR1 is SGHTS and CDR2 is YDEGEE. After removal of 2 bases from V and 4 bases from J, the junction contained 11 bases not matched to a gene. The DNA of the CDR3 is TGTGCCAGCAGCTTAGGAACTAGCGGGGGCGGTACTTACGAGCAGTACTTC. Translating gives CASSLGTSGGGTYEQYF.

This clone was seen only a few times. The genes are TRBV5-1 and TRBJ2-6; no definite D call. Germline V lookup: CDR1 SGHRS, CDR2 YFSETQ. CDR3 size: 13 residues. V lost 4 bases and J lost 1, with 3 bases in between. The CDR3 DNA reads TGCGCCAGCAGCCCGTCTGGGGCCAACGTCCTGACTTTC. Protein product: CASSPSGANVLTF.

J is TRBJ1-4 and V is TRBV7-6; possible D gene TRBD1, 6 bases. This CDR3 is built from 13 residues. The germline V gene has CDR1 SGHVS and CDR2 FNYEAQ. Trimming removed 1 base at V and 8 bases at J, with 8 bases between. As DNA, the CDR3 is TGTGCCAGCAGCTTAGGGGGGCCAGAAAAACTGTTTTTT. It specifies CASSLGGPEKLFF.

V gene TRBV30 combines with J gene TRBJ1-6; unclear D gene. In germline, CDR1 is GTSNPN, CDR2 SVGIG (reference sequence). CDR3 length equals 16 residues. Trimming shortened V by 0 bases and J by 7 bases, and 16 bases separated the two germline ends. The CDR3 DNA reads TGTGCCTGGAGTGTGCCATCCCTTTCGAGGAATTCACCCCTCCACTTT. Its translation: CAWSVPSLSRNSPLHF.

This sequence joins TRBV7-9 and TRBJ1-2, with D hard to call. The CDR3 extends over 15 amino acids. Per germline, CDR1 SEHNR and CDR2 FQNEAQ (reference sequence). Deletions cut 7 bases from V and 2 bases from J, with 17 bases between. CDR3 DNA: TGTGCCAGCACCCCGGCAGGAGTCCTAAACTATGGCTACACCTTC. This sequence encodes CASTPAGVLNYGYTF.

This chain uses TRBV7-3 with TRBJ2-3; TRBD1 might be the D (5 bases). The CDR3 runs to 14 residues. Germline values: CDR1 SGHTA, CDR2 FQGTGA. Deletions cut 2 bases from V and 4 bases from J, with 10 bases between. CDR3 residues: CASSLRSGPDTQYF. The CDR3 region has the DNA TGTGCCAGCAGCTTACGGTCAGGGCCAGATACGCAGTATTTT.

The chain has TRBV6-1 and TRBJ2-1; D ambiguous. The CDR3 has 15 amino acids. Germline V gene data show CDR1 as MNHNS and CDR2 as SASEGT. V was cut by 5 bases and J by 1 base, with 12 bases left in between. CDR3 sequence: CASSFWAQSYNEQFF. CDR3 sequence (DNA): TGTGCCAGCAGTTTCTGGGCGCAGTCCTACAATGAGCAGTTCTTC.

The genes are TRBV6-5 and TRBJ2-1, with D possibly TRBD2 on 6 matching bases. The CDR3 contains 15 residues. Germline CDR1 is MNHEY and CDR2 is SVGAGI. V was pared by 6 bases and J by 6 bases, with 18 bases between. The DNA for the CDR3 is TGTGCCAGCAGACCGACTAGTTGGGAGATCAATGAGCAGTTCTTC. Amino acids: CASRPTSWEINEQFF.

This sequence joins TRBV5-1 and TRBJ2-5, with 7 bases identical to TRBD1. V dropped 0 bases and J dropped 2; count of bases not matched to a gene: 7. The CDR3 totals 16 residues. Germline loops: CDR1 SGHRS, CDR2 YFSETQ. CDR3 in DNA: TGCGCCAGCAGCTTGGTTTGGGGGACAGAACAAGAGACCCAGTACTTC. This sequence encodes CASSLVWGTEQETQYF.

The V and J genes are TRBV11-3 and TRBJ2-3, with D perhaps matching TRBD1 (6 bases). Germline loops: CDR1 SGHNT, CDR2 YENEEA. The CDR3 totals 14 residues. Trimming removed 1 base from V and 1 base from J, with 6 bases in between. CDR3: CASSLGQGTDTQYF. The DNA of the CDR3 is TGTGCCAGCAGCTTAGGACAGGGCACAGATACGCAGTATTTT.

The chain recombines TRBV4-1 with TRBJ2-7; D gene ambiguous. Germline lookup yields CDR1 MGHRA and CDR2 YSYEKL. Trimming took 1 base from V and 7 from J, leaving 11 bases between them. There are 13 residues in the CDR3. The CDR3 nucleotides read TGCGCCAGCAGCCAAGGGGTAACCGGGGAGCAGTACTTC. Protein product: CASSQGVTGEQYF.